Below are 12 T cell receptor beta chains sequenced from a single sample in a study of shared clonotypes between healthy human individuals (dated by TCRdb to 2020 to 2022). The receptor library was made with the immunoSEQ multiplex PCR assay. Drawn from immuneACCESS, this table holds only the in-frame rearrangements with V and J called that TCRdb kept. Clones are partly lost; checked studies trace under half to an unresolved V gene and leave the rest unexplained. This sample is represented by over 2 million clones; less than 95% of them were singletons. The ten most abundant clones make up 0.37% of the sample. Sequencing was performed on naive CD4+ T cells from PBMCs. According to the study, the label for this sample's cell subset or site signals: CD45RA+ positively selected. Receptor source: a man between 18 and 35 years old in good health. Some clones in this sample may be carry-over from other donors' samples.

This clone was counted a few times. The same CDR3 also results from other DNA sequences found in this sample. The genes are TRBV5-1 and TRBJ2-7; D uncertain. CDR3 length equals 14 residues. Trimming took off 0 bases at V and 0 bases at J, with 7 bases between the two ends. Germline V gives CDR1 SGHRS, CDR2 YFSETQ. This chain's CDR3 is CASSLVPSSYEQYF. The CDR3 DNA reads TGCGCCAGCAGCTTGGTTCCGAGCTCCTACGAGCAGTACTTC.

The chain joins TRBV5-6 to TRBJ1-2; 8 bases agree with TRBD1. Trimming took 4 bases from V and 1 from J; bases not matched to a gene: 3. The CDR3 is made up of 14 amino acids. Germline V gene lookup returns CDR1 SGHDT and CDR2 YYEEEE. CDR3 coding DNA: TGTGCCAGCAGCCGGGACAGGAGTAACTATGGCTACACCTTC. Its translation: CASSRDRSNYGYTF.

The V call is TRBV28, the J call TRBJ1-2; the D is unclear. Germline V gene data show CDR1 as MDHEN and CDR2 as SYDVKM. The CDR3 covers 14 residues. V was trimmed by 6 bases and J by 4 bases, leaving 15 bases between them. CDR3 DNA sequence: TGTGCCAGCAGGGGAGGGATCCTGCCCTATGGCTACACCTTC. It translates to CASRGGILPYGYTF.

V gene TRBV6-1 combines with J gene TRBJ2-6, with 10 bases identical to TRBD2. In germline, CDR1 is MNHNS, CDR2 SASEGT. The CDR3 is 16 amino acids. V lost 4 bases and J lost 12; bases outside the gene matches: 12. The CDR3 bases are TGTGCCAGCAGTGCCGGACTAGCGGTAGTGGGGAGCGTCCTGACTTTC. As protein: CASSAGLAVVGSVLTF.

This chain connects TRBV7-2 to TRBJ1-4, with D possibly TRBD1 on 5 matching bases. Germline CDR1 is SGHTA and CDR2 is FQGNSA. Trimming took 8 bases from V and 7 from J, leaving 20 bases between them. The length of the CDR3 is 15 residues. This CDR3 is CASARIAGSFEKLFF. The CDR3 DNA sequence: TGTGCCAGCGCCCGAATTGCAGGGTCCTTTGAAAAACTGTTTTTT.

The CDR3 sequence is CASNAPPGGPYTYEQYF. The CDR3 DNA reads TGTGCCAGCAATGCCCCTCCGGGAGGCCCTTATACCTACGAGCAGTACTTC. The chain uses TRBV2 and TRBJ2-7, with 7 bases identical to TRBD2. V trimming: 7 bases; J trimming: 2 bases; junction bases outside the gene matches: 17. The CDR3 totals 17 residues. Looked up from germline, CDR1 is SNHLY and CDR2 is FYNNEI.

The V gene is TRBV7-8, the J gene TRBJ1-2; the D is unclear. Deletions cut 2 bases from V and 0 bases from J, with 10 bases between. The germline V gene has CDR1 SGHVS and CDR2 FQNEAQ. The length of the CDR3 is 15 residues. The CDR3 reads CASSLLRAANYGYTF. CDR3 DNA sequence: TGTGCCAGCAGCTTATTAAGGGCCGCTAACTATGGCTACACCTTC.

V and J are TRBV5-1 and TRBJ2-2; TRBD2 matches at 11 bases. This CDR3 has 16 amino acids. V shed 2 bases, J shed 6 bases, and the junction held 6 bases outside the gene matches. Looked up from germline, CDR1 is SGHRS and CDR2 is YFSETQ. The CDR3 region is CASSFLAGGPPGELFF. The CDR3, as DNA: TGCGCCAGCAGCTTCTTAGCGGGAGGGCCCCCCGGGGAGCTGTTTTTT.

V gene TRBV5-1 combines with J gene TRBJ2-3, with D tentatively TRBD1 (5 bases). V shed 5 bases and J shed 2 bases, with 18 bases lying between them. The CDR3 covers 16 residues. Germline assignment: CDR1 SGHRS and CDR2 YFSETQ. CDR3 in amino acids: CASSLTALGDTDTQYF. The CDR3 DNA is TGCGCCAGCAGTCTAACCGCCTTAGGGGACACAGATACGCAGTATTTT.

A single count supports this clone. CDR3 sequence reads: CASSLFGMVVLNTEAFF. The CDR3 DNA reads as TGTGCCAGCAGCTTATTTGGGATGGTCGTGCTGAACACTGAAGCTTTCTTT. The J gene is TRBJ1-1, the V gene TRBV11-2; D gene unclear. The germline V gene has CDR1 SGHAT and CDR2 FQNNGV. The V end was cut by 2 bases, the J end by 0 bases, with 16 bases between. The CDR3 is 17 residues long.

The chain combines TRBV11-2 with TRBJ1-4, with 7 bases fitting TRBD1. Germline-derived CDR1 and CDR2 are SGHAT and FQNNGV. CDR3 length equals 12 residues. The V gene end was trimmed by 5 bases and the J gene end by 13 bases; junction bases not matched to a gene: 7. The CDR3 spells CASSLSTGILFF. The CDR3 nucleotides are TGTGCCAGCAGCCTATCGACAGGGATACTGTTTTTT. Using reference TRBV11-2 and TRBJ1-4 for the parts outside the CDR3, the full variable domain is EAGVAQSPRYKIIEKRQSVAFWCNPISGHATLYWYQQILGQGPKLLIQFQNNGVVDDSQLPKDRFSAERLKGVDSTLKIQPAKLEDSAVYLCASSLSTGILFFGSGTQLSVL.

This rearrangement joins TRBV27 to TRBJ1-2, with TRBD1 as a possible D gene (5 bases). The CDR3 contains 14 residues. The germline CDR1 and CDR2 sequences are MNHEY and SMNVEV (reference sequence). Trimming removed 4 bases from V and 5 bases from J, with 14 bases in between. The CDR3 protein is CASSSGMGRYGYTF. The CDR3 nucleotides read TGTGCCAGCAGTTCGGGGATGGGACGGTATGGCTACACCTTC.